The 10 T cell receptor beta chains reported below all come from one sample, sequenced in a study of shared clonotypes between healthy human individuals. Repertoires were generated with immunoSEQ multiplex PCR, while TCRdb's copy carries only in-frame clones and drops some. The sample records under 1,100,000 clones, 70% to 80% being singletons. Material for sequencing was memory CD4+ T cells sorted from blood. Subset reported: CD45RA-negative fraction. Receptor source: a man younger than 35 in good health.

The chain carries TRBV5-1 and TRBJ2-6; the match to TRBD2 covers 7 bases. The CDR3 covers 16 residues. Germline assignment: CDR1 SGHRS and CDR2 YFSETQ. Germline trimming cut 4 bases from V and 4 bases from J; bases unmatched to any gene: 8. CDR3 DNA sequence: TGCGCCAGCAGCGCGGGGACTATTGGAGGGGCCAACGTCCTGACTTTC. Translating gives CASSAGTIGGANVLTF.

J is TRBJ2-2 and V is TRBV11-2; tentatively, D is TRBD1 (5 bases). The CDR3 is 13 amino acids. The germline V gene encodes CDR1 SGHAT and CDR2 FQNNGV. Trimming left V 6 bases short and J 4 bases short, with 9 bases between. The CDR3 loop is CASRRQSTGELFF. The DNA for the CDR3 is TGTGCCAGCAGGCGACAGAGCACCGGGGAGCTGTTTTTT. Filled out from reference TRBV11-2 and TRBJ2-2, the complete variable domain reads EAGVAQSPRYKIIEKRQSVAFWCNPISGHATLYWYQQILGQGPKLLIQFQNNGVVDDSQLPKDRFSAERLKGVDSTLKIQPAKLEDSAVYLCASRRQSTGELFFGEGSRLTVL.

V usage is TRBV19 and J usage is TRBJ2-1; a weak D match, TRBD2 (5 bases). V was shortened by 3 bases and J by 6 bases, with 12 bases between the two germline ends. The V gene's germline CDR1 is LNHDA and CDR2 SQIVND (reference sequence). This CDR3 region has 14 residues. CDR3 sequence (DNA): TGTGCCAGTAGTATCCAACTAGGAGGCAATGAGCAGTTCTTC. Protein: CASSIQLGGNEQFF.

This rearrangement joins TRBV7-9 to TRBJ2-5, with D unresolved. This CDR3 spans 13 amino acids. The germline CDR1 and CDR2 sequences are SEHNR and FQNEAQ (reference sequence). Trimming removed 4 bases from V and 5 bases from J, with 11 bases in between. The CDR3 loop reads CASSSIKVETQYF. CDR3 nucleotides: TGTGCCAGCAGCTCTATTAAGGTGGAGACCCAGTACTTC.

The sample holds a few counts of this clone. In DNA form, the CDR3 reads TGTGCCTCCAAACTCCCGGGAAGCGGAGGCTACACCTTC. This sequence encodes CASKLPGSGGYTF. The V gene is TRBV30, the J gene TRBJ1-2; no definite D call. The germline V gene encodes CDR1 GTSNPN and CDR2 SVGIG (reference sequence). V lost 7 bases and J 8 bases, leaving 20 bases between the germline ends. CDR3 length equals 13 residues.

CDR3 sequence (DNA): TGTGCCAGCAGTCCCACCGAGGGCGCCTACGAGCAGTACTTC. Translated, it gives CASSPTEGAYEQYF. This chain links TRBV6-1 with TRBJ2-7, with D perhaps matching TRBD2 (5 bases). Trimming cost V 5 bases and J 2 bases, with 13 bases left between them. Germline V CDR1 and CDR2: MNHNS, SASEGT. This CDR3 spans 14 amino acids.

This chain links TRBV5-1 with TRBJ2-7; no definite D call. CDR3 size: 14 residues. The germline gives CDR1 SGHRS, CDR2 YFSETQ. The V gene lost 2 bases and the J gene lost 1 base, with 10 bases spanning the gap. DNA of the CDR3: TGCGCCAGCAGCTTACCTCAGGTATCCTACGAGCAGTACTTC. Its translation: CASSLPQVSYEQYF.

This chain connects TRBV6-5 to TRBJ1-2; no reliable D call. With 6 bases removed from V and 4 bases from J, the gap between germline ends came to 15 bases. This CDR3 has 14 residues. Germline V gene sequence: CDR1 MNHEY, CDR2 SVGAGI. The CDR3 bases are TGTGCCAGCAGAACCGTCCCCGAAGGCTATGGCTACACCTTC. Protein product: CASRTVPEGYGYTF.

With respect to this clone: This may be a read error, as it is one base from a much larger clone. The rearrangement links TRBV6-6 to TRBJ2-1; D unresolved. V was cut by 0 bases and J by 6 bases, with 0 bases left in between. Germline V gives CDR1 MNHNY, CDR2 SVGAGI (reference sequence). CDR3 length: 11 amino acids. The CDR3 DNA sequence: TGTGCCAGCAGTTACTCCAATGAGCAGTTCTTC. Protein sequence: CASSYSNEQFF.

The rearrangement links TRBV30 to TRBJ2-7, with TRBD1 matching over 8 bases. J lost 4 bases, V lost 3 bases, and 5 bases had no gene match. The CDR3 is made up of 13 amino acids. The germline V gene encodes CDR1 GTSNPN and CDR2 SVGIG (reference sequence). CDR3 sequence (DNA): TGTGCCTGGAGACAGGGGGAGATATACGAGCAGTACTTC. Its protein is CAWRQGEIYEQYF.